This T cell receptor beta chain was sequenced in a study of blood T cell repertoires in COVID-19. For the study at large: In each case, the material was cDNA or gDNA derived from T cells, B-cell-depleted T cells, or PBMCs.

In the original workflow: Quantification of nucleated cells was approximated via reference gene primer amplification. Profiled with immunoSEQ multiplex PCR; TCRdb holds only in-frame clones, not every one. V, J and clone size reflect that table, while D and trimming were determined from the DNA. The sample contains 150,000 to 200,000 clones, over 75% of which appear only once. The sequenced sample was peripheral blood. The clonotype originates from a woman older than 75 with active or convalescent COVID-19.

In nucleotides, the CDR3 is TGTGCCAGCAGCTCTCACTCGGGACAGGTGGACACTGAAGCTTTCTTT. Protein: CASSSHSGQVDTEAFF. The rearrangement links TRBV3-1 (or the pseudogene TRBV3-2) to TRBJ1-1, with 8 bases fitting TRBD1. The V and J ends lost 5 bases and 3 bases, in that order; junction bases with no gene match: 11. The CDR3 has 16 residues. Germline V gene lookup returns CDR1 LGHDT and CDR2 YNNKEL (reference sequence).